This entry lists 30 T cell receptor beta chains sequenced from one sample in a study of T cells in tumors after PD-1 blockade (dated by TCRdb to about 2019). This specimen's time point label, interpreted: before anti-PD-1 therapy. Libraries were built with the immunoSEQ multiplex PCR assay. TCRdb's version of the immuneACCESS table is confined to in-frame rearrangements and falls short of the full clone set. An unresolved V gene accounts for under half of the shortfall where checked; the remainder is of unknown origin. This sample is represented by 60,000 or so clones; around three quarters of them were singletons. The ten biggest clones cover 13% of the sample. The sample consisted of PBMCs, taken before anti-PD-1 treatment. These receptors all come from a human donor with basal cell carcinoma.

CDR3 coding DNA: TGTGCCAGCACCCGGACCGATCAGCCCCAGCATTTT. Its translation is CASTRTDQPQHF. The V and J genes are TRBV12-3 or TRBV12-4 and TRBJ1-5; D is ambiguous. This CDR3 has 12 amino acids. Trimming pared 7 bases from V and 5 bases from J, leaving 9 bases between.

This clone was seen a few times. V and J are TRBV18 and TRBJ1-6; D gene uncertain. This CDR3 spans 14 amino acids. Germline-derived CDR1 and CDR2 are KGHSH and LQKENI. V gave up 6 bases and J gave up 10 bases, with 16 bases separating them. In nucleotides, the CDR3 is TGTGCCAGCTCTTCCGAGGCGGGGAGATCACCCCTCCACTTT. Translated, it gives CASSSEAGRSPLHF.

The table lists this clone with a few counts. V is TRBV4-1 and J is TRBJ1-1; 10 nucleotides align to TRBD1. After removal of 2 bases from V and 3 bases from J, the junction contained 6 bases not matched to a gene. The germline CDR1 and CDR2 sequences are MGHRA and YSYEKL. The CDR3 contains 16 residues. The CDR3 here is CASSQPTGQGYTEAFF. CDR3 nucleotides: TGCGCCAGCAGCCAACCAACGGGACAGGGGTACACTGAAGCTTTCTTT.

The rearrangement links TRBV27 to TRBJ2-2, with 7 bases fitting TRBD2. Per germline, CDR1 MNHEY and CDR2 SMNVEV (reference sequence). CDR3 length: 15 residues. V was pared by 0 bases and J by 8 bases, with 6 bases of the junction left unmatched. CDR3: CASSLSGLVGGELFF. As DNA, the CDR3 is TGTGCCAGCAGTTTATCCGGACTAGTAGGAGGGGAGCTGTTTTTT.

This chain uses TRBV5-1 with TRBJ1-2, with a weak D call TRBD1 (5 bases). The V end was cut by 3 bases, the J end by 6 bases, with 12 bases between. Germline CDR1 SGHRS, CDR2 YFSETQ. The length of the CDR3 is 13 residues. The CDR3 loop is CASSWLGVDGYTF. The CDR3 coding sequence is TGCGCCAGCAGCTGGCTGGGGGTGGATGGCTACACCTTC.

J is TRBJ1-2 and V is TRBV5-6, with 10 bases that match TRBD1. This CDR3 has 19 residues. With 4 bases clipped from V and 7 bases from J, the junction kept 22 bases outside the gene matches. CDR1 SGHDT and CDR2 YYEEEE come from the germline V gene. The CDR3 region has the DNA TGTGCCAGCAGCCCGGGGCTCCTTGACAGGGGGCGGCACGTAAGTGGCTACACCTTC. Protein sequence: CASSPGLLDRGRHVSGYTF. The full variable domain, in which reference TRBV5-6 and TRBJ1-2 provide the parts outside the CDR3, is DAGVTQSPTHLIKTRGQQVTLRCSPKSGHDTVSWYQQALGQGPQFIFQYYEEEERQRGNFPDRFSGHQFPNYSSELNVNALLLGDSALYLCASSPGLLDRGRHVSGYTFGSGTRLTVV.

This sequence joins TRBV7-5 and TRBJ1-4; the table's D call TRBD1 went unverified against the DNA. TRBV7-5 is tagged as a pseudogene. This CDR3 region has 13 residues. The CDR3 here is CARSSSRDEKLFF. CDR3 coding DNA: TGTGCCAGAAGTTCGTCCAGGGATGAAAAACTGTTTTTT.

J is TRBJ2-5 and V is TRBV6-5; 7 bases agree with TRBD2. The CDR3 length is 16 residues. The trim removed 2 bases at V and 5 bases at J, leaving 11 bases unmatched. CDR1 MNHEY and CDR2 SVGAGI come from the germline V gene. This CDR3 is CASSYMGFGGGETQYF. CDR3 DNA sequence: TGTGCCAGCAGTTACATGGGTTTCGGGGGAGGGGAGACCCAGTACTTC.

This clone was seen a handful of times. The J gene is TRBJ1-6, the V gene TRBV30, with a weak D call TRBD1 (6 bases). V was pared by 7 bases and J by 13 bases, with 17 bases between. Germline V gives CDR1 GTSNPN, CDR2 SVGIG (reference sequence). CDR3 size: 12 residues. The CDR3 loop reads CASDLQGSPLHF. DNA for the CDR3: TGTGCCTCCGACTTACAGGGATCCCCCCTCCACTTT.

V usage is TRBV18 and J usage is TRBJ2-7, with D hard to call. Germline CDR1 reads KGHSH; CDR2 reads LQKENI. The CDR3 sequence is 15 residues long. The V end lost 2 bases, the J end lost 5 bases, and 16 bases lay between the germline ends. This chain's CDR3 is CASSPTTSAMNEQYF. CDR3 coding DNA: TGTGCCAGCTCACCAACGACCTCTGCTATGAACGAGCAGTACTTC.

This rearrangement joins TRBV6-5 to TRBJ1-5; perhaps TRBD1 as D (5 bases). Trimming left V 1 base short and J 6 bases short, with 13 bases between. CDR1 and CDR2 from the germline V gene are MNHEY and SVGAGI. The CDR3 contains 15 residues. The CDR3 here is CASSYYPNQGQPQHF. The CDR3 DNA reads TGTGCCAGCAGTTACTATCCAAACCAGGGTCAGCCCCAGCATTTT.

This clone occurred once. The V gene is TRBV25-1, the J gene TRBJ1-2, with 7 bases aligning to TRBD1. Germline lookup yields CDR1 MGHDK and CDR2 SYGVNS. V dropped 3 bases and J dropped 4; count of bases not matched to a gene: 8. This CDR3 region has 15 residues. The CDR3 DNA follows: TGTGCCAGCAGTGATGGCAACAGGGGCAGCTATGGCTACACCTTC. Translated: CASSDGNRGSYGYTF.

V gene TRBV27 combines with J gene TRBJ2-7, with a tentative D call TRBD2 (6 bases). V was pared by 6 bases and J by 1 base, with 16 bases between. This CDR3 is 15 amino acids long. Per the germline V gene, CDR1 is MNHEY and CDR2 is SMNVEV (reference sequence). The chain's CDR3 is CASRRSRGDSYEQYF. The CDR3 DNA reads TGTGCCAGCAGGCGTTCGCGGGGCGATTCCTACGAGCAGTACTTC.

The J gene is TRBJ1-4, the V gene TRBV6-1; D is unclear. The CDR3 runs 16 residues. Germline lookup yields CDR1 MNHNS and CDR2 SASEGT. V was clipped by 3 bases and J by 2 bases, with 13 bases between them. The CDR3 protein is CASSEVSVRTNEKLFF. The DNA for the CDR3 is TGTGCCAGCAGTGAGGTCTCGGTGAGGACTAATGAAAAACTGTTTTTT.

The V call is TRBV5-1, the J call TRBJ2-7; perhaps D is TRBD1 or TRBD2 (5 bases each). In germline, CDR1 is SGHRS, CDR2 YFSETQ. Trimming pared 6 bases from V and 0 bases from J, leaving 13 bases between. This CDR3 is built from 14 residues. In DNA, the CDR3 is TGCGCCAGCATGTCGGGACCGAGCTCCTACGAGCAGTACTTC. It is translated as CASMSGPSSYEQYF.

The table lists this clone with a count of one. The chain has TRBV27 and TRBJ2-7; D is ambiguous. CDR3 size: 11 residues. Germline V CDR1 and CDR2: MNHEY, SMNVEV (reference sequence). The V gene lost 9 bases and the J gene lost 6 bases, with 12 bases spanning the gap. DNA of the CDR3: TGTGCCAGTGGGTCCGCCCGCGAGCAGTACTTC. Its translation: CASGSAREQYF.

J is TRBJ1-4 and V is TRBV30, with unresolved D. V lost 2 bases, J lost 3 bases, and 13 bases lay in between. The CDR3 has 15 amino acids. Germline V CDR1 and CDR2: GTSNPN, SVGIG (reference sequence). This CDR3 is CAWSIDRLANEKLFF. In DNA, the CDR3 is TGTGCCTGGAGTATCGATCGGCTGGCTAATGAAAAACTGTTTTTT. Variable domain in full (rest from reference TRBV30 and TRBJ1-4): SQTIHQWPATLVQPVGSPLSLECTVEGTSNPNLYWYRQAAGRGLQLLFYSVGIGQISSEVPQNLSASRPQDRQFILSSKKLLLSDSGFYLCAWSIDRLANEKLFFGSGTQLSVL.

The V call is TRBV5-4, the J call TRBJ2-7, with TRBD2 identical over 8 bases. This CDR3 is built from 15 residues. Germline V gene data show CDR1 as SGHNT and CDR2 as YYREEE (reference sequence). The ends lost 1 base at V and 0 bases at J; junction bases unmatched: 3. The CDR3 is CASSLYGTSSYEQYF. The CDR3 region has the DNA TGTGCCAGCAGCTTGTACGGGACTAGCTCCTACGAGCAGTACTTC.

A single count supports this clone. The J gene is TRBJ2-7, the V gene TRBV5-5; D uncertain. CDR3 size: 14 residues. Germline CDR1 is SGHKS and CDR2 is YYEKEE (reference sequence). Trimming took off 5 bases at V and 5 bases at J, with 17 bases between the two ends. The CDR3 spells CASSFGWGAHEQYF. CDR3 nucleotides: TGTGCCAGCAGTTTTGGGTGGGGTGCCCACGAGCAGTACTTC.

The CDR3 region has the DNA TGTGCCAGCAGCACACCTGGGAGGGGACATGAGCAGTTCTTC. The encoded protein is CASSTPGRGHEQFF. J is TRBJ2-1 and V is TRBV5-6, with 7 bases that match TRBD2. V was pared by 4 bases and J by 8 bases, with 9 bases of the junction left unmatched. Looked up from germline, CDR1 is SGHDT and CDR2 is YYEEEE. The CDR3 sequence is 14 residues long.

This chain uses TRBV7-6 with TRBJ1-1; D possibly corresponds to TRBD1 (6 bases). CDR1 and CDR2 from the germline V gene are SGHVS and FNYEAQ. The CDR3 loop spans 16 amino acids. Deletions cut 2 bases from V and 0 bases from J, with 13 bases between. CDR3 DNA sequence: TGTGCCAGCAGCTTAAGTTCGGGGGCCCTGAACACTGAAGCTTTCTTT. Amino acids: CASSLSSGALNTEAFF. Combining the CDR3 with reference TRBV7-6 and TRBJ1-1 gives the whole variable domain GAGVSQSPRYKVTKRGQDVALRCDPISGHVSLYWYRQALGQGPEFLTYFNYEAQQDKSGLPNDRFSAERPEGSISTLTIQRTEQRDSAMYRCASSLSSGALNTEAFFGQGTRLTVV.

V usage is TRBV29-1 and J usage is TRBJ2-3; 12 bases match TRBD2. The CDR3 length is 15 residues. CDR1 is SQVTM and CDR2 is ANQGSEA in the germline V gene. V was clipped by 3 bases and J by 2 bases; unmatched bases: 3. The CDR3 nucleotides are TGCAGCGTTGATGGACTAGCGGGGCTCACAGATACGCAGTATTTT. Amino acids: CSVDGLAGLTDTQYF.

The CDR3 DNA reads TGTGCCAGCAGCTTTACCGGACGAAACACTGAAGCTTTCTTT. Its protein product is CASSFTGRNTEAFF. This chain connects TRBV7-2 to TRBJ1-1, with D uncertain. CDR3 length: 14 amino acids. The V gene's germline CDR1 is SGHTA and CDR2 FQGNSA. The V end lost 3 bases, the J end lost 2 bases, and 10 bases lay between the germline ends.

CDR3 amino acids: CASSAAGAKISGELFF. The CDR3 bases are TGTGCCAGCAGCGCAGCGGGGGCCAAGATATCCGGGGAGCTGTTTTTT. The rearrangement uses TRBV7-2 and TRBJ2-2; TRBD2 aligns across 8 bases. Germline V gene data show CDR1 as SGHTA and CDR2 as FQGNSA. J gave up 6 bases and V 5 bases, and 11 bases lay outside the gene matches. The CDR3 has 16 amino acids.

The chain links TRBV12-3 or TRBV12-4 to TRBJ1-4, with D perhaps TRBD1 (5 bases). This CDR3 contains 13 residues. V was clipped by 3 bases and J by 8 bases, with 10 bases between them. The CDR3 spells CASSLAGREKLFF. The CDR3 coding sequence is TGTGCCAGCAGTTTGGCAGGGAGGGAAAAACTGTTTTTT.

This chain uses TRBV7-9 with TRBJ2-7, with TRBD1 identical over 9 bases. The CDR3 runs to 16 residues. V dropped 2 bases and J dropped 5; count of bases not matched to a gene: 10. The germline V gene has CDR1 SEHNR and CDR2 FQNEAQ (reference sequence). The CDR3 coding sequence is TGTGCCAGCAGCTTAACCCATCACAGGGGGCGGAACGAGCAGTACTTC. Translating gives CASSLTHHRGRNEQYF. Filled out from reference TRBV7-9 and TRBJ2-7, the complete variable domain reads DTGVSQNPRHKITKRGQNVTFRCDPISEHNRLYWYRQTLGQGPEFLTYFQNEAQLEKSRLLSDRFSAERPKGSFSTLEIQRTEQGDSAMYLCASSLTHHRGRNEQYFGPGTRLTVT.

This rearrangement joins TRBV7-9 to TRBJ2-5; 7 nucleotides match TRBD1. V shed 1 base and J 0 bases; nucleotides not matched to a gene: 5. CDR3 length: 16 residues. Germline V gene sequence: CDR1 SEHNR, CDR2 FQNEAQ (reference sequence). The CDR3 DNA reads TGTGCCAGCAGCTTAGAGGGGGCCTCCCACCAAGAGACCCAGTACTTC. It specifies CASSLEGASHQETQYF.

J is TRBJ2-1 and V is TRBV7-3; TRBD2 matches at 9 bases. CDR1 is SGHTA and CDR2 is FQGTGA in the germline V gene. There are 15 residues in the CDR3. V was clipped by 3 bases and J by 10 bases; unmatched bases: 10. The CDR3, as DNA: TGTGCCAGCAGCTTCACCGGGACTAGCATCAAAGAGCAGTTCTTC. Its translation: CASSFTGTSIKEQFF. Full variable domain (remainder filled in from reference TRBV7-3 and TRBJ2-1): GAGVSQTPSNKVTEKGKYVELRCDPISGHTALYWYRQSLGQGPEFLIYFQGTGAADDSGLPNDRFFAVRPEGSVSTLKIQRTERGDSAVYLCASSFTGTSIKEQFFGPGTRLTVL.

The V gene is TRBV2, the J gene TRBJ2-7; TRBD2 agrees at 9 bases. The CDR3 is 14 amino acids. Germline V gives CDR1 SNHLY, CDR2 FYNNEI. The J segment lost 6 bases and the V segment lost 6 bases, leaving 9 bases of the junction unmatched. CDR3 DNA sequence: TGTGCCAGCAGGAAAGGGCTAGCGGGGATCGAGCAGTACTTC. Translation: CASRKGLAGIEQYF.

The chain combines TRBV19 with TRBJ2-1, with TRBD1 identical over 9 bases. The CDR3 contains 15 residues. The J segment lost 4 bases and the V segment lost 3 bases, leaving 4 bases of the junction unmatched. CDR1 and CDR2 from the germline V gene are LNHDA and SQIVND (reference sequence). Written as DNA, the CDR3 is TGTGCCAGTAGTATTGAAGGACAGGGGTACAATGAGCAGTTCTTC. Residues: CASSIEGQGYNEQFF.